This TCR beta chain was observed in a study of blood T cell repertoires in COVID-19. Study information: Researchers got acute and convalescent COVID-19 samples from the United States, Italy and Spain. The cDNA or gDNA used as material had been derived from T cells, B-cell-depleted T cells, or PBMCs.

The germline gives CDR1 SGHDN, CDR2 FVKESK. The CDR3 loop spans 15 amino acids. V lost 1 base, J lost 4 bases, and 6 bases stayed unmatched. How the authors handled the data: Amplification with reference gene primers provided the estimates of nucleated cell counts. Repertoires were generated with immunoSEQ multiplex PCR, while TCRdb's copy carries only in-frame clones and drops some. V, J and clone size reflect that table, while D and trimming were determined from the DNA. The table lists about 110,000 clones, around 64% of them singletons. What was sequenced was peripheral blood. The chain uses TRBV14 and TRBJ2-5, with 7 bases identical to TRBD1. The TCR was taken from a woman in her thirties or forties with acute or convalescent COVID-19. CDR3 nucleotides: TGTGCCAGCAGCCAAGGGACAGGAGCCGTAGAGACCCAGTACTTC. Protein: CASSQGTGAVETQYF.